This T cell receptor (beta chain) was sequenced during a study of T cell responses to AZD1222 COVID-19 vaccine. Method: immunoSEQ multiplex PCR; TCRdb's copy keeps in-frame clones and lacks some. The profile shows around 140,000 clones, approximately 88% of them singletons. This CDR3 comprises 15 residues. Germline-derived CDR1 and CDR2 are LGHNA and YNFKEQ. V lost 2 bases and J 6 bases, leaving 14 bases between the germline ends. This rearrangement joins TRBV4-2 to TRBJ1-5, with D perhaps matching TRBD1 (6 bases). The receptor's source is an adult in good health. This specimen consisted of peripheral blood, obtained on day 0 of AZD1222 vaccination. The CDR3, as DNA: TGTGCCAGCAGCCAAATAGGGGGTTTCGGTCAGCCCCAGCATTTT. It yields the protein CASSQIGGFGQPQHF.